A selection of T cell receptor beta chains follows, all from one sample in a study of blood T cell repertoires in COVID-19. The protocol was immunoSEQ multiplex PCR, while the TCRdb copy is restricted to in-frame clones and leaves out a portion. The sample holds 200,000 to 250,000 clones, under 90% seen once. The material sequenced was peripheral blood. Receptor source: a woman of 80 years or more with COVID-19, enrolled during active disease. Both conserved end residues are part of each CDR3. The D gene is left open where the match is weak. Size values are once, few and many counts, or a class for expanded clones, and some rows have none.

D,size,J,V,CDR3,DNA
-,-,TRBJ1-5,TRBV6-1,CASSDTGFQPQHF,TGTGCCAGCAGTGATACAGGGTTTCAGCCCCAGCATTTT
-,-,TRBJ2-1,TRBV19,CASTKLGGVSYNEQFF,TGTGCCAGTACCAAGCTAGGGGGAGTCTCCTACAATGAGCAGTTCTTC
-,once,TRBJ1-2,TRBV20-1,CSARVDYGYTF,TGCAGTGCGCGAGTGGACTATGGCTACACCTTC
-,-,TRBJ1-4,TRBV18,CASSPIDRLEGDEKLFF,TGTGCCAGCTCACCGATCGACCGCCTTGAAGGAGATGAAAAACTGTTTTTT
-,-,TRBJ1-1,TRBV3-1/TRBV3-2,CASSQLRRGEAFF,TGTGCCAGCAGCCAACTACGTCGGGGTGAAGCTTTCTTT
TRBD2,once,TRBJ2-7,TRBV12-3/TRBV12-4,CASRQTAGRDYF,TGTGCCAGCAGGCAGACAGCCGGGAGGGATTACTTC
-,-,TRBJ1-5,TRBV28,CASSFIAWGDQPQHF,TGTGCCAGCAGTTTTATAGCCTGGGGGGATCAGCCCCAGCATTTT
-,-,TRBJ2-1,TRBV4-2,CASSPRGEYNEQFF,TGTGCCAGCAGCCCCCGGGGTGAGTACAATGAGCAGTTCTTC
-,-,TRBJ1-6,TRBV2,CASSWDINSPLHF,TGTGCCAGCAGTTGGGACATAAATTCACCCCTCCACTTT
-,-,TRBJ1-2,TRBV6-4,CASSDSSGYGYTF,TGTGCCAGCAGTGACTCTTCAGGGTATGGCTACACCTTC
TRBD1,-,TRBJ1-6,TRBV6-5,CASSPGGNSPLHF,TGTGCCAGCAGCCCAGGGGGGAATTCACCCCTCCACTTT
-,once,TRBJ1-5,TRBV18,CASSPYREEPQHF,TGTGCCAGCTCACCATACCGAGAGGAGCCCCAGCATTTT
-,-,TRBJ2-3,TRBV5-4,CASSLWAADTQYF,TGTGCCAGCAGCTTGTGGGCTGCTGATACGCAGTATTTT
-,-,TRBJ2-3,TRBV5-4,CASSLDGVRAVGGTQYF,TGTGCCAGCAGCTTGGACGGGGTGCGGGCCGTCGGGGGTACGCAGTATTTT
-,once,TRBJ1-5,TRBV7-9,CASSQGNQPQHF,TGTGCCAGCAGCCAGGGAAACCAGCCCCAGCATTTT
TRBD2,-,TRBJ2-1,TRBV7-8,CASSLVGGGYNEQFF,TGTGCCAGCAGCTTAGTGGGCGGGGGCTACAATGAGCAGTTCTTC
-,-,TRBJ1-1,TRBV3-1/TRBV3-2,CASSQGGSLNTEAFF,TGTGCCAGCAGCCAAGGAGGCAGCTTGAACACTGAAGCTTTCTTT
-,-,TRBJ1-5,TRBV28,CASGREDQPQHF,TGTGCCAGCGGCCGGGAGGATCAGCCCCAGCATTTT
-,-,TRBJ2-1,TRBV3-1/TRBV3-2,CASSQAREYNEQFF,TGTGCCAGCAGCCAAGCCCGAGAATACAATGAGCAGTTCTTC
TRBD1,once,TRBJ1-3,TRBV19,CASSRSPGQGMITSGNTIYF,TGTGCCAGTAGTAGATCTCCGGGACAGGGCATGATAACCTCTGGAAACACCATATATTTT
TRBD2,once,TRBJ2-3,TRBV18,CASSTTSESSTDTQYF,TGTGCCAGCTCAACGACTAGCGAAAGCTCGACAGATACGCAGTATTTT
TRBD1,-,TRBJ1-2,TRBV5-1,CASRSTFGTDLYGYTF,TGCGCCAGCAGGTCTACATTTGGGACAGACCTCTATGGCTACACCTTC
TRBD2,-,TRBJ2-3,TRBV15,CATSKPGLGDTQYF,TGTGCCACCAGCAAACCGGGACTAGGAGATACGCAGTATTTT
-,-,TRBJ1-6,TRBV19,CASRGPGDSPLHF,TGTGCCAGTAGAGGTCCCGGAGATTCACCCCTCCACTTT
TRBD1,-,TRBJ1-4,TRBV5-1,CASSPGQGGEKLFF,TGCGCCAGCAGCCCCGGACAGGGCGGTGAAAAACTGTTTTTT
-,-,TRBJ2-5,TRBV7-2,CASAYSLGQETQYF,TGTGCCAGCGCTTATTCGCTCGGTCAAGAGACCCAGTACTTC
TRBD1,-,TRBJ2-3,TRBV5-5,CASRGTGKDTQYF,TGTGCCAGCAGGGGGACAGGGAAGGATACGCAGTATTTT
-,-,TRBJ2-5,TRBV5-1,CASSLSRGVETQYF,TGCGCCAGCAGCTTGAGCAGGGGCGTCGAGACCCAGTACTTC
-,-,TRBJ1-3,TRBV6-4,CASILLPRSGNTIYF,TGTGCCAGCATCCTTCTTCCGCGGTCTGGAAACACCATATATTTT
-,-,TRBJ1-2,TRBV7-2,CASSLALLYGYTF,TGTGCCAGCAGTCTCGCGTTACTCTATGGCTACACCTTC
TRBD1,once,TRBJ2-2,TRBV7-6,CASSIGQARGGELFF,TGTGCCAGCAGCATCGGACAGGCCAGAGGCGGGGAGCTGTTTTTT
-,-,TRBJ2-2,TRBV28,CASSSYTGELFF,TGTGCCAGCAGTTCCTACACCGGGGAGCTGTTTTTT
TRBD1,-,TRBJ1-1,TRBV19,CASTSISGTGGAGGTEAFF,TGTGCCAGTACGTCAATAAGCGGGACAGGGGGCGCCGGGGGCACTGAAGCTTTCTTT
-,-,TRBJ2-7,TRBV5-6,CASSTGQYYEQYF,TGTGCCAGCAGCACCGGACAGTACTACGAGCAGTACTTC
TRBD1,-,TRBJ1-2,TRBV6-5,CASSYSQGQGGYTF,TGTGCCAGCAGTTACTCACAGGGGCAGGGTGGCTACACCTTC
-,-,TRBJ1-3,TRBV5-1,CASSLDTGPSSGNTIYF,TGCGCCAGCAGCTTGGATACAGGTCCTTCCTCTGGAAACACCATATATTTT
TRBD2,once,TRBJ2-5,TRBV7-9,CASSLSFTAGGETQYF,TGTGCCAGCAGCTTATCGTTTACAGCGGGAGGGGAGACCCAGTACTTC
TRBD1,-,TRBJ2-1,TRBV18,CASSPGQRSSSYNEQFF,TGTGCCAGCTCACCGGGACAGCGATCTAGCTCCTACAATGAGCAGTTCTTC
-,-,TRBJ2-7,TRBV18,CASSPYRDTVYEQYF,TGTGCCAGCTCACCCTACCGGGACACCGTCTACGAGCAGTACTTC
-,-,TRBJ1-1,TRBV5-4,CASSFRQGPTEAFF,TGTGCCAGCAGCTTTAGGCAGGGCCCAACTGAAGCTTTCTTT
-,-,TRBJ2-2,TRBV28,CATGEGVTGELFF,TGTGCCACAGGGGAGGGGGTGACCGGGGAGCTGTTTTTT
-,medium-sized,TRBJ2-2,TRBV21-1,CASSKSPAGSGRNTGELFF,TGTGCCAGCAGCAAAAGCCCCGCGGGGAGCGGACGGAACACCGGGGAGCTGTTTTTT
-,-,TRBJ1-2,TRBV18,CASSPRAGSNYGYTF,TGTGCCAGCTCACCACGGGCAGGTAGTAACTATGGCTACACCTTC
-,-,TRBJ2-7,TRBV18,CASSPYREGKPQYF,TGTGCCAGCTCACCATACAGGGAAGGGAAGCCGCAGTACTTC
-,-,TRBJ2-5,TRBV6-5,CASSQVVETQYF,TGTGCCAGCTCTCAGGTAGTGGAGACCCAGTACTTC
TRBD1,-,TRBJ2-1,TRBV29-1,CSVNTGGENEQFF,TGCAGCGTGAATACAGGGGGCGAGAATGAGCAGTTCTTC
-,-,TRBJ1-6,TRBV20-1,CSASVSSYNSPLHF,TGCAGTGCTAGTGTGAGCTCCTATAATTCACCCCTCCACTTT
-,-,TRBJ2-2,TRBV11-2,CASSSPDRNTGELFF,TGTGCCAGCAGCTCCCCTGACAGAAACACCGGGGAGCTGTTTTTT